This entry features one TCR beta chain sequence. This specimen belongs to a study of shared clonotypes between healthy human individuals. TCRdb's copy holds only in-frame clones and misses some; the assay was immunoSEQ multiplex PCR. Of roughly 2.1 million clones listed, 93% are singletons. Trimming took off 6 bases at V and 5 bases at J, with 15 bases between the two ends. Germline CDR1 reads MNHNS; CDR2 reads SASEGT. The CDR3 covers 14 residues. Naivety among CD8 cells was defined by CD45RO negativity and positive CCR7 selection, thereby excluding terminally differentiated effector memory CD45RA+ cells.

Specimen: naive CD8+ T cells from PBMCs. This sequence originates from a man aged 18-30 years in good health. Some clones in this sample may be carry-over from other donors' samples. The V gene is TRBV6-1, the J gene TRBJ2-3, with D maybe TRBD1 (5 bases). The CDR3 sequence is CASRWSGRIDTQYF. As DNA, the CDR3 is TGTGCCAGCAGATGGTCAGGGCGCATAGATACGCAGTATTTT.